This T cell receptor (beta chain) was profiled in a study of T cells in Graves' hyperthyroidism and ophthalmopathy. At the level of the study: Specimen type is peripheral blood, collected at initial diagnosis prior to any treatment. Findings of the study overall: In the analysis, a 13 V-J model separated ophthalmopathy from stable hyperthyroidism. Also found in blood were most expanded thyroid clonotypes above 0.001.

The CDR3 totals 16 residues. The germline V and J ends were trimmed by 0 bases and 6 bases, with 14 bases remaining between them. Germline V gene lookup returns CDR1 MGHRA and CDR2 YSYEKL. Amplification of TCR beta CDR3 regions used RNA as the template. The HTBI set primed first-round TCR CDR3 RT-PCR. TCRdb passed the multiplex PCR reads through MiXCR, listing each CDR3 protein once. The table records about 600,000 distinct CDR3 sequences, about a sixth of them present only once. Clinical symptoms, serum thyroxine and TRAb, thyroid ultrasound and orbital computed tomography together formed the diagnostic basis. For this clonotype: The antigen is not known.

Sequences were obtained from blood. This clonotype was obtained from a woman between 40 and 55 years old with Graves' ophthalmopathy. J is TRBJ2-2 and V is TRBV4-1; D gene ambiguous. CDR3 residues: CASSQDPALRAGELFF. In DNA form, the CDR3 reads TGCGCCAGCAGCCAAGATCCGGCCTTAAGGGCCGGGGAGCTGTTTTTT.